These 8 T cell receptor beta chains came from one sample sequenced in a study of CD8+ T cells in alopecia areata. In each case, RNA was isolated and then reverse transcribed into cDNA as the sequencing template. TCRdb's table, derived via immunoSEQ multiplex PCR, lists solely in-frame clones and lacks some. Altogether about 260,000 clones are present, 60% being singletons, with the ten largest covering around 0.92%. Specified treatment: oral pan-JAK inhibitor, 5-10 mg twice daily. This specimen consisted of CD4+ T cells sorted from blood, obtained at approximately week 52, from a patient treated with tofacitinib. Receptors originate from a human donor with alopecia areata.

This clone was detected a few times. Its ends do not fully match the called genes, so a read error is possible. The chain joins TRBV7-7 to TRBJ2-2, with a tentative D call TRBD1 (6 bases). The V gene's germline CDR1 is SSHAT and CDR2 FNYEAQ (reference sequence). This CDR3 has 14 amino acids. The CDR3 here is CASSPQGSTGELFF. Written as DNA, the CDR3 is TGTGCTAGCAGCCCACAGGGTTCCACCGGGGAGCTGTTTTTT.

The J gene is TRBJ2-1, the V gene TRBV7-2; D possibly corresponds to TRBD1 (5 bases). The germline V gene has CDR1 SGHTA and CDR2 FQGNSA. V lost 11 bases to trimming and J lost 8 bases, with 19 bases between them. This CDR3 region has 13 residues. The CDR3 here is CARTPVGLHEQFF. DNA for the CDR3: TGTGCCCGCACCCCGGTGGGGCTCCATGAGCAGTTCTTC. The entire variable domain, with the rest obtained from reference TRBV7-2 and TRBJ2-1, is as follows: GAGVSQSPSNKVTEKGKDVELRCDPISGHTALYWYRQSLGQGLEFLIYFQGNSAPDKSGLPSDRFSAERTGGSVSTLTIQRTQQEDSAVYLCARTPVGLHEQFFGPGTRLTVL.

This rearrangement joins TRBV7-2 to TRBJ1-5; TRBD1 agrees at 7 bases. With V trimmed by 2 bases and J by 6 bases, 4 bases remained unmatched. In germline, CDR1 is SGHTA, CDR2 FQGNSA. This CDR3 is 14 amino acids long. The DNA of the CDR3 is TGTGCCAGCAGCTTACGACAGGGAGGTCAGCCCCAGCATTTT. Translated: CASSLRQGGQPQHF.

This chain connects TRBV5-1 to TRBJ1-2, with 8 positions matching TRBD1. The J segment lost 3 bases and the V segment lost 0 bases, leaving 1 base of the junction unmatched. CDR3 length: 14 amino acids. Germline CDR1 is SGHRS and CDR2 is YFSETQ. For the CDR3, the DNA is TGCGCCAGCAGCTTGGAGACAGGGGACTATGGCTACACCTTC. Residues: CASSLETGDYGYTF.

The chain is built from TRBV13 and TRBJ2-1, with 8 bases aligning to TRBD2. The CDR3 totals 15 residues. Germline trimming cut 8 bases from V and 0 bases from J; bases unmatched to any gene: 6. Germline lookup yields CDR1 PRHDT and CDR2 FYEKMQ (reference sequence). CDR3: CASREGLSSYNEQFF. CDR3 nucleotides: TGTGCCAGCCGGGAGGGGCTCAGCTCCTACAATGAGCAGTTCTTC.

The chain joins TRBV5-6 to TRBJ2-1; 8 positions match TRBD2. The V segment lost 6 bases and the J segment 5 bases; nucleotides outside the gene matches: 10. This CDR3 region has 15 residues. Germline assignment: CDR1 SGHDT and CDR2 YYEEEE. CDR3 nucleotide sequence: TGTGCCAGCAACGCTCGGGGGGGCGTTAACAATGAGCAGTTCTTC. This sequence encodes CASNARGGVNNEQFF.

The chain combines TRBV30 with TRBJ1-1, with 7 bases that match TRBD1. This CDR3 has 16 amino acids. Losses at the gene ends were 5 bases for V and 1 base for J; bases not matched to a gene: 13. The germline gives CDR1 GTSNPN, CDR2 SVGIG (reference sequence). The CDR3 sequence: CAWASDSGQRNTEAFF. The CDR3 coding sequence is TGTGCCTGGGCCTCAGACTCGGGACAGAGGAACACTGAAGCTTTCTTT.

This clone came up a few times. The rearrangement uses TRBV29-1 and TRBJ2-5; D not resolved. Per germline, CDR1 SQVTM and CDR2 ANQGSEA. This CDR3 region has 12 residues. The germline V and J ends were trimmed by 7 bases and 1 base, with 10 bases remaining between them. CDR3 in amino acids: CSGRVSQETQYF. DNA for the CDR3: TGCAGCGGCAGAGTCAGCCAAGAGACCCAGTACTTC.